A selection of T cell receptor beta chains follows, all from one sample in a study of blood T cell repertoires in COVID-19. The method was immunoSEQ multiplex PCR; TCRdb's version includes in-frame clones alone and lacks a portion of them. The sample lists roughly 380,000 clones, about nine tenths occurring once. The sample was peripheral blood. The receptors were sampled from a woman aged 55-69 years with COVID-19, enrolled during active disease. The CDR3 runs from the conserved cysteine through the conserved F or W. A D gene is named only where the DNA matches it firmly. The listing skips clone size in some rows; elsewhere it reads once, few, many or a size class.

TRBV28	TRBD1	TRBJ1-6	NA	CASRETQGYNSPLHF	TGTGCCAGCAGGGAAACACAGGGGTATAATTCACCCCTCCACTTT
TRBV7-9	TRBD1	TRBJ2-2	few	CASSLGSGTGVTGELFF	TGTGCCAGCAGCTTAGGGTCCGGGACAGGGGTCACCGGGGAGCTGTTTTTT
TRBV11-3	TRBD1	TRBJ1-6	NA	CANNGTAINSPLHF	TGTGCCAACAACGGGACAGCCATTAATTCACCCCTCCACTTT
TRBV18	NA	TRBJ1-3	NA	CASSPITGPGNTIYF	TGTGCCAGCTCACCAATAACAGGGCCTGGAAACACCATATATTTT
TRBV18	NA	TRBJ2-3	NA	CASSPRQGGTDTQYF	TGTGCCAGCTCACCACGTCAGGGTGGAACAGATACGCAGTATTTT
TRBV9	TRBD2	TRBJ2-3	NA	CASSVTSGGTDTQYF	TGTGCCAGCAGCGTGACTAGCGGGGGGACAGATACGCAGTATTTT
TRBV25-1	NA	TRBJ1-5	NA	CASSDRGPDQPQHF	TGTGCCAGCAGTGATCGGGGTCCGGATCAGCCCCAGCATTTT
TRBV9	TRBD1	TRBJ1-5	NA	CASSTGGRSQPQHF	TGTGCCAGCAGCACAGGGGGGAGGAGTCAGCCCCAGCATTTT
TRBV2	NA	TRBJ1-1	NA	CASSVIEGGTEAFF	TGTGCCAGCAGTGTCATAGAGGGAGGCACTGAAGCTTTCTTT
TRBV7-9	NA	TRBJ1-6	NA	CASSPDRYNSPLHF	TGTGCCAGCAGCCCGGACAGATATAATTCACCCCTCCACTTT
TRBV6-4	NA	TRBJ1-1	NA	CASSDQVNTEAFF	TGTGCCAGCAGTGATCAGGTGAACACTGAAGCTTTCTTT
TRBV15	TRBD2	TRBJ2-1	NA	CATSREAGGREQFF	TGTGCCACCAGCAGAGAAGCGGGGGGGCGCGAGCAGTTCTTC
TRBV19	NA	TRBJ1-5	NA	CATRENSNQPQHF	TGTGCCACTAGAGAGAATAGCAATCAGCCCCAGCATTTT
TRBV29-1	TRBD1	TRBJ1-2	NA	CSVEDLSGQGGYTF	TGCAGCGTTGAAGATTTGTCGGGACAGGGCGGCTACACCTTC
TRBV5-1	NA	TRBJ1-4	NA	CASSLAFGVENEKLFF	TGCGCCAGCAGCTTGGCCTTCGGGGTTGAAAATGAAAAACTGTTTTTT
TRBV7-6	TRBD1	TRBJ2-7	NA	CASSLEGQVGSYEQYF	TGTGCCAGCAGCTTAGAGGGACAGGTAGGCTCCTACGAGCAGTACTTC
TRBV10-3	TRBD2	TRBJ2-7	NA	CAISESGGEISYEQYF	TGTGCCATCAGTGAGTCCGGGGGGGAGATCTCCTACGAGCAGTACTTC
TRBV6-5	NA	TRBJ1-3	NA	CASREHGNTIYF	TGTGCCAGTAGAGAGCATGGAAACACCATATATTTT
TRBV29-1	NA	TRBJ2-5	NA	CSVAAGPETQYF	TGCAGCGTTGCCGCGGGGCCAGAGACCCAGTACTTC
TRBV19	NA	TRBJ2-3	NA	CASSIEGRGADTQYF	TGTGCCAGTAGTATAGAAGGCAGGGGGGCGGATACGCAGTATTTT
TRBV19	NA	TRBJ1-2	NA	CASRADANRVDYTF	TGTGCCAGTAGGGCCGACGCGAACCGGGTGGACTACACCTTC
TRBV10-3	NA	TRBJ1-1	NA	CAIQQVMNTEAFF	TGTGCCATTCAACAGGTCATGAACACTGAAGCTTTCTTT
TRBV11-2	NA	TRBJ1-1	NA	CASSLRDMNTEAFF	TGTGCCAGCAGCTTGCGAGACATGAACACTGAAGCTTTCTTT
TRBV6-5	NA	TRBJ1-3	NA	CASKGGNSGNTIYF	TGTGCCAGCAAAGGCGGGAACTCTGGAAACACCATATATTTT
TRBV7-8	NA	TRBJ2-1	many	CASSSQGPNEQFF	TGTGCCAGCAGCTCGCAGGGGCCCAATGAGCAGTTCTTC
TRBV11-1	TRBD1	TRBJ1-1	NA	CASRSRQGDTEAFF	TGTGCCAGCAGGTCACGACAGGGGGACACTGAAGCTTTCTTT
TRBV5-1	TRBD1	TRBJ2-1	NA	CASSSSGTDLYNEQFF	TGCGCCAGCAGCTCCTCCGGGACAGATCTTTACAATGAGCAGTTCTTC
TRBV7-6	TRBD1	TRBJ1-6	NA	CASSPQVGQVSSPLHF	TGTGCCAGCAGCCCGCAGGTTGGACAGGTTAGCTCACCCCTCCACTTT
TRBV7-8	NA	TRBJ2-7	few	CASSHAHDYEQYF	TGTGCCAGCAGCCACGCACACGACTACGAGCAGTACTTC
TRBV5-1	NA	TRBJ1-5	NA	CASSPMGLDQPQHF	TGCGCCAGCAGCCCCATGGGGCTAGACCAGCCCCAGCATTTT
TRBV11-2	NA	TRBJ1-6	few	CARLRGDKSPLHF	TGTGCCAGACTGCGGGGTGATAAGTCACCCCTCCACTTT
TRBV7-3	TRBD1	TRBJ1-6	NA	CASSTGGNSYNSPLHF	TGTGCCAGCAGCACAGGGGGCAACTCCTATAATTCACCCCTCCACTTT
TRBV5-4	NA	TRBJ1-2	NA	CASGSSPLSNYGYTF	TGTGCCTCGGGGAGTTCTCCCCTATCTAACTATGGCTACACCTTC
TRBV5-1	NA	TRBJ2-3	NA	CASSLEVGGLGTQYF	TGCGCCAGCAGCCTCGAGGTGGGGGGGCTGGGTACGCAGTATTTT
TRBV9	NA	TRBJ1-2	NA	CASSTLPRNYGYTF	TGTGCCAGCAGCACACTACCGCGGAACTATGGCTACACCTTC
TRBV2	TRBD1	TRBJ2-1	NA	CASSGGRGPNEQFF	TGTGCCAGCAGTGGGGGCAGGGGGCCCAATGAGCAGTTCTTC
TRBV6-5	TRBD1	TRBJ1-1	NA	CASSQSWTGGTEAFF	TGTGCCAGCAGCCAATCCTGGACAGGGGGCACTGAAGCTTTCTTT
TRBV18	TRBD1	TRBJ1-2	NA	CASSPPWGTANLYGYTF	TGTGCCAGCTCACCACCGTGGGGGACAGCGAACCTCTATGGCTACACCTTC
TRBV7-8	NA	TRBJ2-5	NA	CASSSQQRVVQETQYF	TGTGCCAGCAGCTCACAACAGAGGGTGGTACAAGAGACCCAGTACTTC
TRBV4-1	TRBD2	TRBJ2-1	NA	CASSPTLSGGSRGNEQFF	TGCGCCAGCAGCCCCACCCTTAGCGGGGGGAGCCGGGGCAATGAGCAGTTCTTC
TRBV11-2	NA	TRBJ1-2	NA	CASSSTASNYGYTF	TGTGCCAGCAGCTCGACAGCTTCCAACTATGGCTACACCTTC
TRBV7-3	NA	TRBJ1-5	NA	CASSLSGSGNQPQHF	TGTGCCAGCAGCTTGTCGGGGTCGGGCAATCAGCCCCAGCATTTT
TRBV30	NA	TRBJ2-7	NA	CAWSADSRTYEQYF	TGTGCCTGGAGTGCCGACAGCCGTACCTACGAGCAGTACTTC
TRBV3-1/TRBV3-2	NA	TRBJ1-2	NA	CASSLTGTNYGYTF	TGTGCCAGCAGCCTTACAGGAACTAACTATGGCTACACCTTC
TRBV19	TRBD2	TRBJ2-3	NA	CASSTGLAGGTDTQYF	TGTGCCAGTAGTACTGGACTAGCGGGGGGAACAGATACGCAGTATTTT
TRBV7-9	NA	TRBJ1-2	few	CASSLESSQRHGYTF	TGTGCCAGCAGCTTAGAGTCGTCACAGAGACATGGCTACACCTTC
TRBV5-4	NA	TRBJ2-1	once	CASSPLRGSYNEQFF	TGTGCCAGCAGCCCATTGCGTGGCTCCTACAATGAGCAGTTCTTC
TRBV5-1	NA	TRBJ2-1	NA	CASSQNNEQFF	TGCGCCAGCAGCCAGAATAATGAGCAGTTCTTC
TRBV18	NA	TRBJ1-2	once	CASSLSGRGGSDGYTF	TGTGCCAGCTCTCTCAGTGGACGCGGGGGGTCGGATGGCTACACCTTC
TRBV5-5	NA	TRBJ1-6	NA	CASSPDRGNTNSPLHF	TGTGCCAGCAGTCCGGACAGAGGGAATACTAATTCACCCCTCCACTTT
TRBV11-2	TRBD2	TRBJ2-1	NA	CASSLMTSGGAGQFF	TGTGCCAGCAGCTTAATGACTAGCGGGGGGGCCGGGCAGTTCTTC
TRBV18	TRBD1	TRBJ1-6	NA	CASSPDRVDSPLHF	TGTGCCAGCTCCCCGGACAGGGTTGATTCACCCCTCCACTTT
TRBV9	NA	TRBJ1-6	NA	CASSVRGGNNSPLHF	TGTGCCAGCAGCGTTAGAGGGGGAAATAATTCACCCCTCCACTTT
TRBV18	NA	TRBJ2-2	NA	CASSPPWEPGELFF	TGTGCCAGCTCACCGCCTTGGGAGCCCGGGGAGCTGTTTTTT
TRBV30	TRBD1	TRBJ1-4	NA	CAWRGRQGNLFF	TGTGCCTGGAGGGGAAGACAGGGTAATCTGTTTTTT
TRBV30	TRBD1	TRBJ2-7	once	CAWSATGTGYEQYF	TGTGCCTGGAGTGCCACCGGGACAGGGTACGAGCAGTACTTC